Listed below are T cell receptor beta chains from one sample, sequenced in a study of blood T cell repertoires in COVID-19. Measured with immunoSEQ multiplex PCR; TCRdb has only the in-frame clones, and not every one. The sample yields about 240,000 clones, around four fifths seen once. Input material: peripheral blood. These receptors all stem from a woman aged 55 to 70 with active or convalescent COVID-19. CDR3s include the opening cysteine and the closing phenylalanine or tryptophan. Fields, in order: clone size, D gene, V gene, J gene, CDR3 protein, CDR3 DNA. The D gene is left open where the match is weak. For some rows the clone size is stated as once, few or many, or as a class when expanded; others skip it.

size: -; D: -; V: TRBV27; J: TRBJ2-1; CDR3: CASIGSDSYNEQFF; DNA: TGTGCCAGCATAGGGAGCGACTCCTACAATGAGCAGTTCTTC
size: -; D: -; V: TRBV4-1; J: TRBJ2-5; CDR3: CASSQGRVVGETQYF; DNA: TGCGCCAGCAGCCAAGGCAGGGTGGTGGGAGAGACCCAGTACTTC
size: once; D: TRBD2; V: TRBV2; J: TRBJ2-5; CDR3: CARNLNPQAGGGETQYF; DNA: TGTGCCAGAAACCTTAACCCACAAGCGGGGGGCGGGGAGACCCAGTACTTC
size: -; D: -; V: TRBV11-3; J: TRBJ2-1; CDR3: CASRPRNIYNEQFF; DNA: TGTGCCAGCAGACCTCGAAACATCTACAATGAGCAGTTCTTC
size: -; D: TRBD2; V: TRBV7-3; J: TRBJ2-3; CDR3: CASSSPPSGASTDTQYF; DNA: TGTGCCAGCAGCTCCCCCCCTAGCGGGGCGAGCACAGATACGCAGTATTTT
size: -; D: -; V: TRBV5-6; J: TRBJ1-1; CDR3: CASSLGAGATNTEAFF; DNA: TGTGCCAGCAGCTTGGGGGCAGGGGCTACGAACACTGAAGCTTTCTTT
size: -; D: TRBD2; V: TRBV24-1; J: TRBJ2-3; CDR3: CATSDSERGRTDTQYF; DNA: TGTGCCACCAGTGATTCAGAGCGGGGGCGCACAGATACGCAGTATTTT
size: few; D: -; V: TRBV5-6; J: TRBJ1-1; CDR3: CASSLWGGTEAFF; DNA: TGTGCCAGCAGCTTGTGGGGGGGTACTGAAGCTTTCTTT
size: -; D: -; V: TRBV4-1; J: TRBJ2-1; CDR3: CASSQLALVAYNEQFF; DNA: TGCGCCAGCAGCCAACTAGCCTTAGTAGCCTACAATGAGCAGTTCTTC
size: -; D: TRBD1; V: TRBV3-1/TRBV3-2; J: TRBJ1-2; CDR3: CASSDRDRGPYGYTF; DNA: TGTGCCAGCAGCGACCGGGACAGGGGGCCCTATGGCTACACCTTC
size: -; D: TRBD1; V: TRBV6-6; J: TRBJ2-3; CDR3: CAGSPTGVGTDTQYF; DNA: TGTGCCGGCAGCCCCACAGGGGTCGGAACAGATACGCAGTATTTT
size: once; D: TRBD2; V: TRBV25-1; J: TRBJ2-1; CDR3: CASSPIAGRGSYNEQFF; DNA: TGTGCCAGCAGCCCGATAGCCGGGAGGGGCTCCTACAATGAGCAGTTCTTC
size: -; D: TRBD2; V: TRBV12-5; J: TRBJ2-5; CDR3: CASGRSPGGGGETQYF; DNA: TGTGCTAGTGGTCGCTCCCCCGGGGGGGGCGGAGAGACCCAGTACTTC
size: -; D: -; V: TRBV9; J: TRBJ1-2; CDR3: CASSVGRYYGYTF; DNA: TGTGCCAGCAGCGTAGGGCGGTACTATGGCTACACCTTC
size: -; D: -; V: TRBV5-1; J: TRBJ1-6; CDR3: CASSLGPRGGNSPLHF; DNA: TGCGCCAGCAGCTTGGGTCCACGAGGAGGGAATTCACCCCTCCACTTT
size: -; D: -; V: TRBV2; J: TRBJ1-1; CDR3: CASSRETGGTEAFF; DNA: TGTGCCAGCAGCCGTGAAACGGGGGGAACTGAAGCTTTCTTT
size: few; D: -; V: TRBV7-9; J: TRBJ2-2; CDR3: CASSHSVNTGELFF; DNA: TGTGCCAGCAGCCACAGTGTCAACACCGGGGAGCTGTTTTTT
size: -; D: -; V: TRBV2; J: TRBJ1-1; CDR3: CASNRRWGDTEAFF; DNA: TGTGCCAGCAATCGGAGGTGGGGGGACACTGAAGCTTTCTTT
size: -; D: TRBD2; V: TRBV11-2; J: TRBJ2-7; CDR3: CASSPLGLADDEQYF; DNA: TGTGCCAGCAGCCCTCTTGGGCTAGCGGATGACGAGCAGTACTTC
size: -; D: -; V: TRBV7-9; J: TRBJ2-5; CDR3: CASSLYQETQYF; DNA: TGTGCCAGCAGCCTGTACCAAGAGACCCAGTACTTC
size: -; D: -; V: TRBV7-2; J: TRBJ2-1; CDR3: CASSSSRLVNEQFF; DNA: TGTGCCAGCAGCTCCTCCCGACTAGTGAATGAGCAGTTCTTC
size: -; D: TRBD2; V: TRBV7-3; J: TRBJ2-2; CDR3: CASSRTSGNTGELFF; DNA: TGTGCCAGCAGCCGGACTAGCGGCAACACCGGGGAGCTGTTTTTT
size: -; D: TRBD1; V: TRBV27; J: TRBJ1-6; CDR3: CASSSHPPTGQAVNSPLHF; DNA: TGTGCCAGCAGTTCCCACCCCCCCACTGGACAGGCGGTTAATTCACCCCTCCACTTT
size: -; D: TRBD1; V: TRBV6-5; J: TRBJ1-6; CDR3: CASSSRDRVFSPLHF; DNA: TGTGCCAGCAGCAGCCGGGACAGGGTTTTTTCACCCCTCCACTTT
size: few; D: -; V: TRBV21-1; J: TRBJ2-1; CDR3: CASSKTAGVGRNEQFF; DNA: TGTGCCAGCAGCAAAACAGCGGGAGTAGGTCGAAATGAGCAGTTCTTC
size: -; D: -; V: TRBV11-2; J: TRBJ2-5; CDR3: CASSLGLQETQYF; DNA: TGTGCCAGCAGCTTAGGGCTCCAAGAGACCCAGTACTTC
size: -; D: -; V: TRBV11-2; J: TRBJ2-2; CDR3: CASRKQGGDTGELFF; DNA: TGTGCCAGCAGAAAACAGGGGGGGGACACCGGGGAGCTGTTTTTT
size: -; D: TRBD1; V: TRBV5-1; J: TRBJ1-3; CDR3: CASSLRQGARGNTIYF; DNA: TGCGCCAGCAGCTTACGACAGGGGGCTCGTGGAAACACCATATATTTT
size: -; D: TRBD1; V: TRBV7-8; J: TRBJ1-2; CDR3: CASSFLGQGLLSNYGYTF; DNA: TGTGCCAGCAGCTTCCTAGGACAGGGCCTGTTATCTAACTATGGCTACACCTTC
size: -; D: TRBD1; V: TRBV13; J: TRBJ1-1; CDR3: CASSLVPGQGAISFF; DNA: TGTGCCAGCAGCTTGGTCCCGGGGCAGGGGGCGATATCTTTCTTT
size: -; D: -; V: TRBV9; J: TRBJ2-7; CDR3: CASGPGNYEQYF; DNA: TGTGCCAGCGGGCCAGGGAACTACGAGCAGTACTTC
size: -; D: TRBD1; V: TRBV6-5; J: TRBJ2-7; CDR3: CASSRGQGGAYEQYF; DNA: TGTGCCAGCAGTCGAGGACAGGGGGGGGCCTACGAGCAGTACTTC
size: -; D: -; V: TRBV19; J: TRBJ1-1; CDR3: CASSTSWGVNTEAFF; DNA: TGTGCCAGTAGTACCTCTTGGGGAGTGAACACTGAAGCTTTCTTT
size: -; D: -; V: TRBV19; J: TRBJ1-6; CDR3: CASSILNSPLHF; DNA: TGTGCCAGTAGTATCCTAAACTCACCCCTCCACTTT
size: -; D: -; V: TRBV6-4; J: TRBJ1-1; CDR3: CASSDSVGGGTEAFF; DNA: TGTGCCAGCAGTGACTCGGTGGGGGGAGGGACTGAAGCTTTCTTT
size: -; D: -; V: TRBV25-1; J: TRBJ1-1; CDR3: CASRTGGTEAFF; DNA: TGTGCCAGCAGGACAGGAGGCACTGAAGCTTTCTTT
size: -; D: TRBD1; V: TRBV12-5; J: TRBJ1-1; CDR3: CASGFEDRGTEAFF; DNA: TGTGCTAGTGGTTTTGAGGACAGGGGCACTGAAGCTTTCTTT
size: -; D: TRBD2; V: TRBV2; J: TRBJ2-3; CDR3: CASRTFSGSVGDTQYF; DNA: TGTGCCAGCCGTACTTTTAGCGGGAGTGTGGGAGATACGCAGTATTTT
size: -; D: -; V: TRBV19; J: TRBJ1-5; CDR3: CASSLQGGGVGNQPQHF; DNA: TGTGCCAGTAGCCTTCAAGGGGGGGGTGTGGGCAATCAGCCCCAGCATTTT
size: -; D: TRBD1; V: TRBV28; J: TRBJ2-1; CDR3: CASSKTGGSAYNEQFF; DNA: TGTGCCAGCAGTAAAACAGGGGGCTCAGCCTACAATGAGCAGTTCTTC
size: -; D: TRBD1; V: TRBV29-1; J: TRBJ1-2; CDR3: CSVRTGGNYGYTF; DNA: TGCAGCGTGCGGACAGGGGGGAACTATGGCTACACCTTC
size: -; D: TRBD2; V: TRBV9; J: TRBJ2-7; CDR3: CASSVRPGGLGVAYEQYF; DNA: TGTGCCAGCAGCGTGAGGCCCGGCGGACTAGGGGTGGCCTACGAGCAGTACTTC
size: -; D: -; V: TRBV2; J: TRBJ1-4; CDR3: CASSSGGSEKLFF; DNA: TGTGCCAGCAGTTCGGGTGGTAGTGAAAAACTGTTTTTT
size: -; D: TRBD1; V: TRBV3-1/TRBV3-2; J: TRBJ1-1; CDR3: CASSQHRGQGARNTEAFF; DNA: TGTGCCAGCAGCCAACACCGGGGACAGGGGGCCAGGAACACTGAAGCTTTCTTT
size: -; D: TRBD1; V: TRBV19; J: TRBJ2-4; CDR3: CASSMQGAAKNIQYF; DNA: TGTGCCAGTAGTATGCAGGGGGCTGCCAAAAACATTCAGTACTTC
size: -; D: -; V: TRBV24-1; J: TRBJ1-5; CDR3: CATARTGGGEPQHF; DNA: TGTGCCACCGCAAGAACAGGAGGCGGGGAGCCCCAGCATTTT
size: -; D: -; V: TRBV21-1; J: TRBJ2-2; CDR3: CASSIGQGAYGELFF; DNA: TGTGCCAGCAGCATTGGCCAGGGGGCATACGGGGAGCTGTTTTTT